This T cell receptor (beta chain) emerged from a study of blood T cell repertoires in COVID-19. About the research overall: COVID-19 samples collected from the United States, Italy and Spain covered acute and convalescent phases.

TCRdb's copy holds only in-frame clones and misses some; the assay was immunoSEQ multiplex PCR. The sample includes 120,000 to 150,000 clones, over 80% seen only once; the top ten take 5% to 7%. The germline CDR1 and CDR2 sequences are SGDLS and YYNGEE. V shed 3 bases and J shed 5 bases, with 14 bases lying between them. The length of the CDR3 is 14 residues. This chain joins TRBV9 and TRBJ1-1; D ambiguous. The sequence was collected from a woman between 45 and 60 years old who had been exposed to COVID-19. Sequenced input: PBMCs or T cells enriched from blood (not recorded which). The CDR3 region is CASSGKKTRTEAFF. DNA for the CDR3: TGTGCCAGCAGCGGAAAAAAAACCAGAACTGAAGCTTTCTTT.